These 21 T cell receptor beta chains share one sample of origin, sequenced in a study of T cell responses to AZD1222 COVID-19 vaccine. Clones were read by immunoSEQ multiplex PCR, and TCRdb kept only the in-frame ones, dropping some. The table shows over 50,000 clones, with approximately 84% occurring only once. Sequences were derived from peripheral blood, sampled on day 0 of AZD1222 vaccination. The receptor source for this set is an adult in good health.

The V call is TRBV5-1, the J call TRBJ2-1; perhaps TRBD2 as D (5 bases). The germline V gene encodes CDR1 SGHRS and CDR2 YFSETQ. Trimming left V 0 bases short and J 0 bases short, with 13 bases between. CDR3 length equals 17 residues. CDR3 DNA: TGCGCCAGCAGCTTGGGTTACGGGGAGAGCTCCTACAATGAGCAGTTCTTC. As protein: CASSLGYGESSYNEQFF.

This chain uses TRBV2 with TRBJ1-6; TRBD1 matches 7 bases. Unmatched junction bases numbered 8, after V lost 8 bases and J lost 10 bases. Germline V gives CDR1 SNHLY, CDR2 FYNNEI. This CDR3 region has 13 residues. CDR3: CASGPTGQSPLHF. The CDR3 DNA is TGTGCCAGCGGCCCGACAGGGCAATCACCCCTCCACTTT. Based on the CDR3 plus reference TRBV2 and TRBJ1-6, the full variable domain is EPEVTQTPSHQVTQMGQEVILRCVPISNHLYFYWYRQILGQKVEFLVSFYNNEISEKSEIFDDQFSVERPDGSNFTLKIRSTKLEDSAMYFCASGPTGQSPLHFGNGTRLTVT.

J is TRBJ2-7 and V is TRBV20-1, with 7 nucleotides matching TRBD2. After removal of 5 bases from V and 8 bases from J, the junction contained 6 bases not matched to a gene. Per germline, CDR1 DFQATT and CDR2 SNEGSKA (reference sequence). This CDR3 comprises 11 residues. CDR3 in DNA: TGCAGTGCTCCCCGGGGAGGGCAGCAGTACTTC. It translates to CSAPRGGQQYF.

Here the CDR3 DNA reads TGTGCCACCAGTGATTGGGACAAGACGGTAGATACGCAGTATTTT. Amino acids: CATSDWDKTVDTQYF. This chain connects TRBV24-1 to TRBJ2-3, with D possibly being TRBD1 (6 bases). Trimming removed 2 bases at V and 5 bases at J, with 13 bases between. The length of the CDR3 is 15 residues. Germline CDR1 and CDR2: KGHDR and SFDVKD.

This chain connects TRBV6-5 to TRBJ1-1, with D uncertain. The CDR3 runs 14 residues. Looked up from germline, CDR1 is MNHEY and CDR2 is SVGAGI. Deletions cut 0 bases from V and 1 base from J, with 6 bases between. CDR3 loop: CASSYSAGNTEAFF. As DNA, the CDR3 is TGTGCCAGCAGTTACTCGGCAGGGAACACTGAAGCTTTCTTT.

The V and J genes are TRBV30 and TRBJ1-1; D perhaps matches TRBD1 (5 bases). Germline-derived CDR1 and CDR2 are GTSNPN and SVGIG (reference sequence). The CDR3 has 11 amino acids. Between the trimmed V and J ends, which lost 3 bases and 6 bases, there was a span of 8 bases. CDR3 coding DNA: TGTGCCTGGAGCGGGGGATCTGAAGCTTTCTTT. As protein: CAWSGGSEAFF.

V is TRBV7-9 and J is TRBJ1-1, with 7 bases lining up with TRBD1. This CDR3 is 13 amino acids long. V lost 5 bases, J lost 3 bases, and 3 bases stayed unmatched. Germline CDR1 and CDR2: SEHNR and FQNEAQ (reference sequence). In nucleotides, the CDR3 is TGTGCCAGCAGCGTAGGGGGCTACACTGAAGCTTTCTTT. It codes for CASSVGGYTEAFF.

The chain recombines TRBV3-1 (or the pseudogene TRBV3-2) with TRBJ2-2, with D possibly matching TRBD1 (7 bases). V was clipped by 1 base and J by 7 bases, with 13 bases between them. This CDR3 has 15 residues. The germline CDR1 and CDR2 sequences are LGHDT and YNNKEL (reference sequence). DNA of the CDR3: TGTGCCAGCAGCCAAGGCCAGGGGGGAAGCGGGGAGCTGTTTTTT. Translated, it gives CASSQGQGGSGELFF.

The CDR3 loop reads CASSYSGIGETQYF. Written as DNA, the CDR3 is TGTGCCAGCAGTTATTCCGGAATCGGGGAGACCCAGTACTTC. The chain combines TRBV27 with TRBJ2-5; D is ambiguous. V shed 4 bases and J shed 5 bases, with 14 bases lying between them. CDR1 MNHEY and CDR2 SMNVEV come from the germline V gene (reference sequence). The CDR3 contains 14 residues.

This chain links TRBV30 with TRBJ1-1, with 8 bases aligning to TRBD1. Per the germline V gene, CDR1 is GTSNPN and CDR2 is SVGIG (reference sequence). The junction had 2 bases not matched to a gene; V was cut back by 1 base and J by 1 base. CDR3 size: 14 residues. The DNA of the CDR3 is TGTGCCTGGAGTGACGGACAGGGGAACACTGAAGCTTTCTTT. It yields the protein CAWSDGQGNTEAFF.

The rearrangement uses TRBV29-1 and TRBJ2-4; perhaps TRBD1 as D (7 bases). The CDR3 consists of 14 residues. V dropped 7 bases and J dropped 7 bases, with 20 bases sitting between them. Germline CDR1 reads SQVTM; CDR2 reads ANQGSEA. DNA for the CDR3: TGCAGCGCCACCGGAGGGGGCGCATGGAACATTCAGTACTTC. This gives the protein CSATGGGAWNIQYF.

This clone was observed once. Here the CDR3 reads CASSAKLGGYEQYF. The CDR3 DNA sequence: TGTGCCAGCAGCGCGAAACTAGGGGGTTACGAGCAGTACTTC. The chain joins TRBV5-4 to TRBJ2-7, with D possibly being TRBD1 (6 bases). Germline V gene sequence: CDR1 SGHNT, CDR2 YYREEE (reference sequence). CDR3 length: 14 residues. Trimming cost V 4 bases and J 4 bases, with 15 bases left between them.

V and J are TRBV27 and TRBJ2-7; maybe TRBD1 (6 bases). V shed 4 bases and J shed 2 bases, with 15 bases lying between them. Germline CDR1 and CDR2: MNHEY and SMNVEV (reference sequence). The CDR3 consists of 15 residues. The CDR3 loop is CASSSRDIYAYEQYF. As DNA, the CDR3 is TGTGCCAGCAGTTCCCGGGACATATATGCCTACGAGCAGTACTTC.

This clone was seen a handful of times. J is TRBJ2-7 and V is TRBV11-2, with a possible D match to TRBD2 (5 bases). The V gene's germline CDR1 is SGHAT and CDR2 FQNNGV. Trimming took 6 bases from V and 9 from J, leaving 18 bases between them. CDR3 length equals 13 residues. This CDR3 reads CASRAGTLSGQYF. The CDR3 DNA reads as TGTGCCAGCAGGGCGGGTACCCTTTCGGGGCAGTACTTC.

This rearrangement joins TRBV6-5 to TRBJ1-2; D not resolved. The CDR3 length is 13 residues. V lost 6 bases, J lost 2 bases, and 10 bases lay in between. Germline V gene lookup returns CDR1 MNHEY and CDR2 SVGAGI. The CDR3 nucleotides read TGTGCCAGCAGAGCGGCATCAAACTATGGCTACACCTTC. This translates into CASRAASNYGYTF.

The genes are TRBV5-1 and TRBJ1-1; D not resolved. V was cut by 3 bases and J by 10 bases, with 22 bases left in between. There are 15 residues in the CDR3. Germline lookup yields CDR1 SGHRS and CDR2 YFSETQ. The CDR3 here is CASSSNARSSNVAFF. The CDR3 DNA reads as TGCGCCAGCAGCTCCAACGCCAGGTCGTCAAACGTAGCTTTCTTT.

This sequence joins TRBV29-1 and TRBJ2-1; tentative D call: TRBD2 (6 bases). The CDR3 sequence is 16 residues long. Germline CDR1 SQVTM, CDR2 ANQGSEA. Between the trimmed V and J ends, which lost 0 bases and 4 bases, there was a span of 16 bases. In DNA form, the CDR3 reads TGCAGCGTTGAAGATATTCGGGAGAGTAGGTACAATGAGCAGTTCTTC. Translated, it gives CSVEDIRESRYNEQFF.

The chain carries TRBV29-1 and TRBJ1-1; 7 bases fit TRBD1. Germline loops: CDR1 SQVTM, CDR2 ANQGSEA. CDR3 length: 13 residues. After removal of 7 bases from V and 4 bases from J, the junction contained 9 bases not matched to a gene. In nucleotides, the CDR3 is TGCAGCGGGGGAATGACAGGGCCCACTGAAGCTTTCTTT. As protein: CSGGMTGPTEAFF.

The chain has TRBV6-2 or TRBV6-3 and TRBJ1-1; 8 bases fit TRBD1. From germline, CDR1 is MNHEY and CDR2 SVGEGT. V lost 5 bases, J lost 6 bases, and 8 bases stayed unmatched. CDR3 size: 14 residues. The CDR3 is CASSPPRTGPEAFF. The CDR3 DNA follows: TGTGCCAGCAGTCCGCCTCGGACAGGGCCTGAAGCTTTCTTT.

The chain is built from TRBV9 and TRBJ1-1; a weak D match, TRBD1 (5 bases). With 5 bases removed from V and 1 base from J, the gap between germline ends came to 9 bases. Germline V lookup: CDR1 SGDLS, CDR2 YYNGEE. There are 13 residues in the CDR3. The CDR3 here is CASSFTGNTEAFF. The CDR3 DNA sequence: TGTGCCAGCAGTTTTACAGGGAACACTGAAGCTTTCTTT.

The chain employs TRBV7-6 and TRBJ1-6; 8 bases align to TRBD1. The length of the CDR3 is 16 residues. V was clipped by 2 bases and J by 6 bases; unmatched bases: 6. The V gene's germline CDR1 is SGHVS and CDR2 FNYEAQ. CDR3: CASSLSGQGRNSPLHF. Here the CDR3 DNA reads TGTGCCAGCAGCTTATCCGGACAGGGTCGTAATTCACCCCTCCACTTT.